The subject of this entry is one TCR beta chain. The antigen is unknown. The data belong to a study of CD8+ T cells in alopecia areata. About the study: Those treated were given oral tofacitinib at 5 to 10 mg twice daily. Overall study results and limits: The study found higher clonality in lesional than normal scalp, especially in alopecia totalis/universalis. Researchers say the link of baseline CD8+ expansion to response remains uncertain, with one nonresponder. Scalp clonality and expanded CD8+ clones among the top 100 showed significant decreases with tofacitinib.

The V end was cut by 5 bases, the J end by 1 base, with 11 bases between. This CDR3 has 15 residues. Germline CDR1 and CDR2: SNHLY and FYNNEI. As the sequencing template, cDNA was produced by extracting RNA and reverse transcribing it. Repertoires were generated with immunoSEQ multiplex PCR, while TCRdb's copy carries only in-frame clones and drops some. The sample lists around 97,000 clones; more than 75% were seen once. Described treatment: oral pan-JAK inhibitor, 5-10 mg twice daily. V usage is TRBV2 and J usage is TRBJ2-2; D uncertain. The sequencing here drew on CD8+ T cells sorted from blood, taken at week 34, from a patient treated with tofacitinib. This clonotype originated in a human donor with alopecia areata. CDR3 bases: TGTGCCAGCAGTTTAAGAAGGGTGAACACCGGGGAGCTGTTTTTT. Its translation is CASSLRRVNTGELFF.